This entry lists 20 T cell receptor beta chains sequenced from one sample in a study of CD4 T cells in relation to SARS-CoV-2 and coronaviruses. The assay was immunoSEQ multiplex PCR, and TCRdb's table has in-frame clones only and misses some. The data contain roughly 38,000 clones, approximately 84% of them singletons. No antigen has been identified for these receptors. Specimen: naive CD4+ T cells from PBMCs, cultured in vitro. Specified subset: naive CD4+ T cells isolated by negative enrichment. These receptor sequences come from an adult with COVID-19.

CDR3 residues: CASSLPPGATGELFF. The CDR3 region has the DNA TGTGCCAGCAGCTTACCCCCGGGAGCCACCGGGGAGCTGTTTTTT. This sequence joins TRBV7-2 and TRBJ2-2; weak D call: TRBD2 (6 bases). CDR3 length: 15 amino acids. V lost 2 bases and J lost 4, with 11 bases in between. The V gene's germline CDR1 is SGHTA and CDR2 FQGNSA.

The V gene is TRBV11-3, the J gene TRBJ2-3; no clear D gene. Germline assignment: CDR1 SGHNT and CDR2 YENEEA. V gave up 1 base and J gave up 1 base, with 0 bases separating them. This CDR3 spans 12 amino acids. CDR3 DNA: TGTGCCAGCAGCTTAGGCACAGATACGCAGTATTTT. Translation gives CASSLGTDTQYF. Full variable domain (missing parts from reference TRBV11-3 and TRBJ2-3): EAGVVQSPRYKIIEKKQPVAFWCNPISGHNTLYWYLQNLGQGPELLIRYENEEAVDDSQLPKDRFSAERLKGVDSTLKIQPAELGDSAVYLCASSLGTDTQYFGPGTRLTVL.

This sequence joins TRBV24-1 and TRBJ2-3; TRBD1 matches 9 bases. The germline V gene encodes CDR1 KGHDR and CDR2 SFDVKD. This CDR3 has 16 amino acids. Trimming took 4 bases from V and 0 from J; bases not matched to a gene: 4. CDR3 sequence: CATSDRTGVSTDTQYF. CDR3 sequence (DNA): TGTGCCACCAGTGACCGGACAGGGGTAAGCACAGATACGCAGTATTTT.

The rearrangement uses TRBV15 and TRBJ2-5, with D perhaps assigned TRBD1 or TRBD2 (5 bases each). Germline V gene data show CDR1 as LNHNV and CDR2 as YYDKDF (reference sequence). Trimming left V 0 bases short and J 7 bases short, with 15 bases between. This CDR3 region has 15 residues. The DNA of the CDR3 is TGTGCCACCAGCAGAGATTCAGGGACCTCAGGGACCCAGTACTTC. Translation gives CATSRDSGTSGTQYF.

DNA of the CDR3: TGTGCCAGCAGTTACCAAACTAGCGGGATGGTTGAGACCCAGTACTTC. Residues: CASSYQTSGMVETQYF. The V and J genes are TRBV28 and TRBJ2-5, with 10 bases that match TRBD2. Germline CDR1 and CDR2: MDHEN and SYDVKM. The CDR3 is made up of 16 amino acids. The junction had 10 bases not matched to a gene; V was cut back by 4 bases and J by 5 bases. Together with reference TRBV28 and TRBJ2-5, the CDR3 gives the full variable domain: DVKVTQSSRYLVKRTGEKVFLECVQDMDHENMFWYRQDPGLGLRLIYFSYDVKMKEKGDIPEGYSVSREKKERFSLILESASTNQTSMYLCASSYQTSGMVETQYFGPGTRLLVL.

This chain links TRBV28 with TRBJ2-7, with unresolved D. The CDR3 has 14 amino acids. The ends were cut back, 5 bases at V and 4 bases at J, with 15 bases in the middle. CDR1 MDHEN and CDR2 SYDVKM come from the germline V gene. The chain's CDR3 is CASSPSLKVYEQYF. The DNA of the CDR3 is TGTGCCAGCAGTCCCTCGTTAAAGGTGTACGAGCAGTACTTC.

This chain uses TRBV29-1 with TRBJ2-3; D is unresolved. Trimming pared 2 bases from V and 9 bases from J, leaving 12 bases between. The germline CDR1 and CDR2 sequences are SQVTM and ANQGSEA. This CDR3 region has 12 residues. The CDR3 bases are TGCAGCGTTGAAATTCAAGGGTACACGCAGTATTTT. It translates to CSVEIQGYTQYF.

The CDR3 DNA follows: TGTGCCAGCAGTTATCACCGGGACAGGGGTAACTATGGCTACACCTTC. This codes for CASSYHRDRGNYGYTF. This chain uses TRBV6-2 or TRBV6-3 with TRBJ1-2, with 10 bases identical to TRBD1. CDR3 length: 16 residues. Germline V lookup: CDR1 MNHEY, CDR2 SVGEGT. After removal of 3 bases from V and 1 base from J, the junction contained 5 bases not matched to a gene.

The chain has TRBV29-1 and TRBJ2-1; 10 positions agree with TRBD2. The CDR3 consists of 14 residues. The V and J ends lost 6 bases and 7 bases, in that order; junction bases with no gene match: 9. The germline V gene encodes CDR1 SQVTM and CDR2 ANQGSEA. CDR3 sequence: CSVDTSGIGNEQFF. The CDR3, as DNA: TGCAGCGTAGATACTAGCGGGATTGGTAATGAGCAGTTCTTC.

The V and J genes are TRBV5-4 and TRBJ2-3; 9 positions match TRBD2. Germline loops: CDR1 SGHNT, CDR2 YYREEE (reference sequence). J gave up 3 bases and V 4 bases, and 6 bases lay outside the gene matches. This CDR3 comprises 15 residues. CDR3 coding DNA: TGTGCCAGCAGCCCTGCCACTAGCGGGACAGATACGCAGTATTTT. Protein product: CASSPATSGTDTQYF.

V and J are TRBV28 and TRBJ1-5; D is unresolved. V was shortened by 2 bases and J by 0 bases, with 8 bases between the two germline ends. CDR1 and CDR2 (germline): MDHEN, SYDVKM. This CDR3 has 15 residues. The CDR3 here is CASSLRQDSNQPQHF. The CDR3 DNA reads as TGTGCCAGCAGTTTACGGCAAGATAGCAATCAGCCCCAGCATTTT.

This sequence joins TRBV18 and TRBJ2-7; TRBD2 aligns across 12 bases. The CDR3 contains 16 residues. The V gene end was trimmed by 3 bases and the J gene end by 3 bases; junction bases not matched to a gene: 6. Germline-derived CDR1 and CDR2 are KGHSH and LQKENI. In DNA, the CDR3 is TGTGCCAGCTCACCCAGAGGACTAGCGGGAATCTACGAGCAGTACTTC. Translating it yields CASSPRGLAGIYEQYF.

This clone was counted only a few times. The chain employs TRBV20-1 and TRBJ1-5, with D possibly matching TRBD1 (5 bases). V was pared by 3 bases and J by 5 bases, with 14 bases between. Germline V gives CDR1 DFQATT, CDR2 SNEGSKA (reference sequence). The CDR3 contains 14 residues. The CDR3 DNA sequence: TGCAGTGCTAGTATGGGCAGGGAGGATCAGCCCCAGCATTTT. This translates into CSASMGREDQPQHF.

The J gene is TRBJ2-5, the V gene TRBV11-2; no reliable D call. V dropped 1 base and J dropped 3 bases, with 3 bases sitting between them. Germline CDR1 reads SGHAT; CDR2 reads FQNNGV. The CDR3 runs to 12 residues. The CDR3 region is CASSLAEETQYF. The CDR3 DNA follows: TGTGCCAGCAGCTTAGCAGAAGAGACCCAGTACTTC.

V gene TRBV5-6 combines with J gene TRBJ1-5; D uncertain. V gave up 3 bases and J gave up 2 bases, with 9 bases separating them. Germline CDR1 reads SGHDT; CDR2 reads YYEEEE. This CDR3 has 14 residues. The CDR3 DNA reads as TGTGCCAGCAGCTATCGACAAGGCAATCAGCCCCAGCATTTT. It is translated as CASSYRQGNQPQHF.

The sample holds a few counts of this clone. CDR3 sequence reads: CASSPNTADQALHF. CDR3 DNA sequence: TGTGCCAGCAGCCCCAACACCGCGGATCAGGCCCTCCACTTT. The chain links TRBV5-4 to TRBJ1-6; no clear D. Looked up from germline, CDR1 is SGHNT and CDR2 is YYREEE (reference sequence). The CDR3 consists of 14 residues. Between the trimmed V and J ends, which lost 4 bases and 14 bases, there was a span of 19 bases.

The CDR3 region has the DNA TGTGCCAGCAGCACCGACAGGGATGGTGGCTACACCTTC. Translating gives CASSTDRDGGYTF. The chain links TRBV5-4 to TRBJ1-2, with 7 bases matching TRBD1. The germline V gene encodes CDR1 SGHNT and CDR2 YYREEE (reference sequence). The CDR3 has 13 residues. Trimming at V came to 4 bases and at J to 7 bases, leaving 7 bases not matched to a gene.

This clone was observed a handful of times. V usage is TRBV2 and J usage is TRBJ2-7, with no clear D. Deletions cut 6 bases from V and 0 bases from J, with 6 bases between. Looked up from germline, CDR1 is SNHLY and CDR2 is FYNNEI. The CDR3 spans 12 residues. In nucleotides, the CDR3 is TGTGCCAGCAGAACAAGCTCCTACGAGCAGTACTTC. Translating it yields CASRTSSYEQYF.

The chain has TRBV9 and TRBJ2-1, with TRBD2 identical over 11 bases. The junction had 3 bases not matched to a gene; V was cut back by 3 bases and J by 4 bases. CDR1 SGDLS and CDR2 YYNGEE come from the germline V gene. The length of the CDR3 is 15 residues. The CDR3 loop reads CASSAGLAVYNEQFF. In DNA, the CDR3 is TGTGCCAGCAGCGCGGGACTAGCGGTATACAATGAGCAGTTCTTC.

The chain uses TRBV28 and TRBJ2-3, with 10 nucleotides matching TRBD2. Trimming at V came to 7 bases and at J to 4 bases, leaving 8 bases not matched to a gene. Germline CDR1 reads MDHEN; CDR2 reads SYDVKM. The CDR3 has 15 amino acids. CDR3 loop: CASIPPSGSADTQYF. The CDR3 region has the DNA TGTGCCAGCATTCCCCCTAGCGGGAGCGCAGATACGCAGTATTTT. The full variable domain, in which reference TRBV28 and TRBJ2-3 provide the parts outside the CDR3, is DVKVTQSSRYLVKRTGEKVFLECVQDMDHENMFWYRQDPGLGLRLIYFSYDVKMKEKGDIPEGYSVSREKKERFSLILESASTNQTSMYLCASIPPSGSADTQYFGPGTRLTVL.